The 20 T cell receptor beta chains below come from one sample, sequenced in a study of graft-versus-host responses after intestinal transplantation. Produced via immunoSEQ multiplex PCR; TCRdb's table is partial and in-frame only. The table has 75,000 to 100,000 clones, 90% seen once. This sample comprised PBMCs, obtained about 450 days after intestinal transplant. The receptors shown here come from a human patient who received an intestinal transplant, so some T cells may come from the graft donor.

V is TRBV13 and J is TRBJ2-2, with TRBD2 as a possible D gene (6 bases). CDR1 PRHDT and CDR2 FYEKMQ come from the germline V gene (reference sequence). The CDR3 is 13 amino acids. V gave up 9 bases and J gave up 1 base, with 9 bases separating them. CDR3 nucleotides: TGTGCCAGAAAGGAGGGGAACACCGGGGAGCTGTTTTTT. As protein: CARKEGNTGELFF.

This rearrangement joins TRBV2 to TRBJ2-2, with D perhaps being TRBD1 or TRBD2 (5 bases each). The CDR3 runs 18 residues. V lost 8 bases and J 1 base, leaving 23 bases between the germline ends. Germline V gene lookup returns CDR1 SNHLY and CDR2 FYNNEI. CDR3 sequence (DNA): TGTGCCAGCCTGCCGGGACCCGAGGTCCGACTGAACACCGGGGAGCTGTTTTTT. The encoded protein is CASLPGPEVRLNTGELFF.

The V and J genes are TRBV5-1 and TRBJ1-2; D is perhaps TRBD1 (5 bases). The CDR3 totals 16 residues. CDR1 and CDR2 (germline): SGHRS, YFSETQ. Between the trimmed V and J ends, which lost 0 bases and 3 bases, there was a span of 15 bases. CDR3 nucleotides: TGCGCCAGCAGCTTGGTGGGGGACCCGGGCGACTATGGCTACACCTTC. Amino acid sequence: CASSLVGDPGDYGYTF.

V gene TRBV9 combines with J gene TRBJ2-7, with D perhaps given as TRBD1 or TRBD2 (6 bases each). The CDR3 is made up of 15 amino acids. V dropped 0 bases and J dropped 0 bases, with 10 bases sitting between them. Germline V gene sequence: CDR1 SGDLS, CDR2 YYNGEE. CDR3 coding DNA: TGTGCCAGCAGCGTAGGGGGGGCCAGCTCCTACGAGCAGTACTTC. Amino acids: CASSVGGASSYEQYF. Filled out from reference TRBV9 and TRBJ2-7, the complete variable domain reads DSGVTQTPKHLITATGQRVTLRCSPRSGDLSVYWYQQSLDQGLQFLIQYYNGEERAKGNILERFSAQQFPDLHSELNLSSLELGDSALYFCASSVGGASSYEQYFGPGTRLTVT.

This clone was picked up one time. The chain is built from TRBV25-1 and TRBJ2-3; TRBD2 matches at 8 bases. This CDR3 has 13 residues. Trimming at V came to 7 bases and at J to 2 bases, leaving 2 bases not matched to a gene. Germline-derived CDR1 and CDR2 are MGHDK and SYGVNS. The CDR3 DNA sequence: TGTGCCAGCAAAGCGGGGGTCACAGATACGCAGTATTTT. It translates to CASKAGVTDTQYF.

The V call is TRBV9, the J call TRBJ1-1, with 8 nucleotides matching TRBD1. The CDR3 sequence is 13 residues long. Germline loops: CDR1 SGDLS, CDR2 YYNGEE. J lost 5 bases, V lost 4 bases, and 4 bases had no gene match. The CDR3 DNA sequence: TGTGCCAGCAGCACAGGGGGGGGAACTGAAGCTTTCTTT. Its translation is CASSTGGGTEAFF.

In regard to this clone: The germline gene is not matched at one end of the junction; a read error may be the cause. This chain connects TRBV18 to TRBJ2-3; the match to TRBD1 covers 11 bases. The length of the CDR3 is 17 residues. Germline V gives CDR1 KGHSH, CDR2 LQKENI. CDR3 nucleotide sequence: TGTGCCAGCTCCCCACTGTCGGGACAGGGGGGCACAGATACGCAGTATTTT. Translation gives CASSPLSGQGGTDTQYF. Looking up the rest from reference TRBV18 and TRBJ2-3 gives the full variable domain: NAGVMQNPRHLVRRRGQEARLRCSPMKGHSHVYWYRQLPEEGLKFMVYLQKENIIDESGMPKERFSAEFPKEGPSILRIQQVVRGDSAAYFCASSPLSGQGGTDTQYFGPGTRLTVL.

A note on this clone: A read error may account for a junction end that differs from germline. The genes are TRBV2 and TRBJ2-1, with 8 bases matching TRBD2. The CDR3 length is 12 residues. Germline CDR1 reads SNHLY; CDR2 reads FYNNEI. The CDR3 nucleotides read TGCGCTGCGGAGGCGGGGGGCAATGAGCAGTTCTTC. It yields the protein CAAEAGGNEQFF.

J is TRBJ2-6 and V is TRBV6-4, with a tentative D call TRBD1 (5 bases). CDR1 and CDR2 from the germline V gene are MRHNA and SNTAGT. V lost 6 bases and J 4 bases, leaving 10 bases between the germline ends. The CDR3 consists of 14 residues. The CDR3 region is CASSAGSGANVLTF. DNA for the CDR3: TGTGCCAGCAGCGCAGGGTCCGGGGCCAACGTCCTGACTTTC.

The table lists this clone with a few counts. The V call is TRBV19, the J call TRBJ1-1; possibly TRBD1 for D (6 bases). V shed 3 bases and J shed 1 base, with 12 bases lying between them. Germline CDR1 is LNHDA and CDR2 is SQIVND (reference sequence). The CDR3 totals 15 residues. The CDR3 region has the DNA TGTGCCAGTAGTATGGGGGGCAGGCAGAACACTGAAGCTTTCTTT. Translated: CASSMGGRQNTEAFF.

The CDR3, as DNA: TGTGCTAGTGGTTTGGTCGCCGCACAGGGCACAGGGCAGCCCCAGCATTTT. Translating gives CASGLVAAQGTGQPQHF. The genes are TRBV12-5 and TRBJ1-5, with D perhaps matching TRBD1 (6 bases). With 0 bases removed from V and 7 bases from J, the gap between germline ends came to 19 bases. Germline values: CDR1 LGHNT, CDR2 FRNRAP. The CDR3 spans 17 residues.

This clone was detected a few times. J is TRBJ2-2 and V is TRBV6-1; 13 nucleotides align to TRBD2. Germline CDR1 is MNHNS and CDR2 is SASEGT. The CDR3 sequence is 15 residues long. Trimming cost V 6 bases and J 10 bases; bases outside gene matches: 8. The CDR3: CASSGTSGGALELFF. The CDR3 nucleotides are TGTGCCAGCAGCGGAACTAGCGGGGGGGCCTTGGAGCTGTTTTTT.

This sequence joins TRBV6-5 and TRBJ1-2; D call uncertain. The CDR3 is 16 amino acids. V dropped 2 bases and J dropped 0 bases, with 13 bases sitting between them. Germline V lookup: CDR1 MNHEY, CDR2 SVGAGI. The CDR3 here is CASSYETAPPNYGYTF. CDR3 DNA sequence: TGTGCCAGCAGTTACGAGACTGCTCCCCCTAACTATGGCTACACCTTC.

This clone was detected only a few times. The CDR3 here is CASRPGGNTEAFF. CDR3 in DNA: TGCGCCAGCAGACCAGGGGGGAACACTGAAGCTTTCTTT. This rearrangement joins TRBV5-1 to TRBJ1-1; TRBD1 matches 7 bases. Trimming at V came to 5 bases and at J to 1 base, leaving 2 bases not matched to a gene. The germline V gene encodes CDR1 SGHRS and CDR2 YFSETQ. CDR3 length: 13 residues.

The rearrangement uses TRBV9 and TRBJ1-2; D is unclear. The CDR3 extends over 15 amino acids. From germline, CDR1 is SGDLS and CDR2 YYNGEE. V gave up 0 bases and J gave up 3 bases, with 12 bases separating them. Here the CDR3 reads CASSVGAQAYYGYTF. In DNA, the CDR3 is TGTGCCAGCAGCGTAGGGGCTCAGGCTTACTATGGCTACACCTTC.

This chain links TRBV6-1 with TRBJ1-1; 9 bases fit TRBD1. V lost 5 bases to trimming and J lost 1 base; unmatched junction nucleotides: 5. The germline CDR1 and CDR2 sequences are MNHNS and SASEGT. The length of the CDR3 is 15 residues. The CDR3 region has the DNA TGTGCCAGCAGTCAAAAGACAGGGGGGAACACTGAAGCTTTCTTT. This translates into CASSQKTGGNTEAFF.

The V and J genes are TRBV6-5 and TRBJ1-2; D possibly corresponds to TRBD1 (6 bases). V lost 2 bases and J lost 8, with 15 bases in between. CDR1 and CDR2 (germline): MNHEY, SVGAGI. The CDR3 runs to 14 residues. The DNA for the CDR3 is TGTGCCAGCAGTTACGCCCAGGGGTTCAAAGGCTACACCTTC. Translated, it gives CASSYAQGFKGYTF.

The chain links TRBV19 to TRBJ2-3; D is tentatively TRBD1 or TRBD2 (5 bases each). The germline V and J ends were trimmed by 10 bases and 4 bases, with 24 bases remaining between them. This CDR3 region has 16 residues. The germline CDR1 and CDR2 sequences are LNHDA and SQIVND (reference sequence). CDR3 residues: CATRSGTLFISDTQYF. The CDR3 DNA is TGTGCCACTAGATCCGGGACCCTCTTCATTTCAGATACGCAGTATTTT.

This chain connects TRBV6-5 to TRBJ1-2; TRBD1 is a possible D gene (6 bases). Germline loops: CDR1 MNHEY, CDR2 SVGAGI. V lost 4 bases and J 4 bases, leaving 16 bases between the germline ends. The CDR3 has 15 residues. The CDR3 is CASSFRGEGGYGYTF. Here the CDR3 DNA reads TGTGCCAGCAGTTTCCGTGGGGAGGGGGGCTATGGCTACACCTTC.

This clone was found a few times. The genes are TRBV2 and TRBJ2-7, with D possibly TRBD1 on 7 matching bases. Germline V gene data show CDR1 as SNHLY and CDR2 as FYNNEI. With 6 bases removed from V and 7 bases from J, the gap between germline ends came to 10 bases. The CDR3 has 11 amino acids. CDR3 in amino acids: CASRAGGEQYF. CDR3 nucleotides: TGTGCCAGCAGGGCAGGGGGGGAGCAGTACTTC.